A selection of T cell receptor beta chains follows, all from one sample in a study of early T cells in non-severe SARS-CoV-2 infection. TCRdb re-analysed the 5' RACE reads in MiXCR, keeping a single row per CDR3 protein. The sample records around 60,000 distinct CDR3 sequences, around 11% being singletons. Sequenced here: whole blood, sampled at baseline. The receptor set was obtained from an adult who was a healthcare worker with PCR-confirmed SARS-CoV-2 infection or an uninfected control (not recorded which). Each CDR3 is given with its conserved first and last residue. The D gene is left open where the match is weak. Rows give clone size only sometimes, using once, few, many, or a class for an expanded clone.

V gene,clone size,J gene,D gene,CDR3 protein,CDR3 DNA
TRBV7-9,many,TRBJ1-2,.,CASSLAEAYGYTF,TGTGCCAGCAGCTTAGCGGAGGCCTATGGCTACACCTTC
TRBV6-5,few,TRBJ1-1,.,CASLGGVPTEAFF,TGTGCCAGCTTAGGCGGGGTGCCCACTGAAGCTTTCTTT
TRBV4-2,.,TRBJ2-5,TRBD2,CASSHGLAGGKETQYF,TGTGCCAGCAGCCATGGACTAGCGGGGGGAAAAGAGACCCAGTACTTC
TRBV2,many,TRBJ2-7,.,CASRDSRQYF,TGTGCCAGCAGGGACAGCCGGCAGTACTTC
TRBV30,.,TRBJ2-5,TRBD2,CAWSSSGKETQYF,TGTGCCTGGAGTTCTAGCGGCAAAGAGACCCAGTACTTC
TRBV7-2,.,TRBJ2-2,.,CASSLARLANTGELFF,TGTGCCAGCAGCTTAGCGCGCCTCGCGAACACCGGGGAGCTGTTTTTT
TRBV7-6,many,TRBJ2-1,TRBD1,CASSSQGSSYNEQFF,TGTGCCAGCAGCTCACAGGGGAGCTCCTACAATGAGCAGTTCTTC
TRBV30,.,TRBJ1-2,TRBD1,CAIEDRDLPYTF,TGCGCTATAGAAGACAGGGATTTGCCCTACACCTTC
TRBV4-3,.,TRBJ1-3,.,CASSQDLAGAGNTIYF,TGCGCCAGCAGCCAAGATCTAGCAGGGGCTGGAAACACCATATATTTT
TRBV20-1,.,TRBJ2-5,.,CSARRGSGETQYF,TGCAGTGCTAGGAGAGGTTCTGGAGAGACCCAGTACTTC
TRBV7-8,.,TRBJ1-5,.,CASSSHPDSNQPQHF,TGTGCCAGCAGCTCCCACCCGGACAGCAATCAGCCCCAGCATTTT
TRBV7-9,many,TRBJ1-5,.,CASSLDSHQPQHF,TGTGCCAGCAGCCTAGACAGCCATCAGCCCCAGCATTTT
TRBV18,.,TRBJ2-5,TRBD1,CASSSRQGQETQYF,TGTGCCAGCTCATCGAGACAGGGCCAAGAGACCCAGTACTTC
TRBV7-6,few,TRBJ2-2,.,CASSLYRTNTGELFF,TGTGCCAGCAGCTTATACCGAACGAACACCGGGGAGCTGTTTTTT
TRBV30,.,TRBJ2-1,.,CAWSVGYRGYNEQSF,TGTGCCTGGAGTGTAGGCTATCGGGGTTACAATGAGCAGTCCTTC
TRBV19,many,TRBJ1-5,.,CAASGIGQGGNQPQHF,TGTGCCGCCAGTGGGATTGGGCAGGGTGGCAATCAGCCCCAGCATTTT
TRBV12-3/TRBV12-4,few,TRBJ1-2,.,CASSYRDSNGYTF,TGTGCCAGCAGTTACCGGGACTCAAACGGCTACACCTTC
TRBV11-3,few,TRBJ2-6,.,CASSFSGANVLTF,TGTGCCAGCAGCTTCTCTGGGGCCAACGTCCTGACTTTC
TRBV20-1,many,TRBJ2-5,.,CSASIQETQYF,TGCAGTGCTAGCATCCAAGAGACCCAGTACTTC
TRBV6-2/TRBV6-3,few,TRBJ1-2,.,CASSYSGGGYTF,TGTGCCAGCAGTTACTCCGGAGGCGGCTACACCTTC
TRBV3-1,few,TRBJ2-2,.,CASSQGAPTGELFF,TGTGCCAGCAGCCAAGGCGCCCCAACCGGGGAGCTGTTTTTT
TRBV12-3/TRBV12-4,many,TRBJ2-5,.,CASSFLGAQETQYF,TGTGCCAGCAGTTTCTTGGGGGCCCAAGAGACCCAGTACTTC
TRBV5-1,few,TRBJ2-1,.,CASSLARVASNEQFF,TGCGCCAGCAGCTTGGCCAGGGTTGCGTCCAATGAGCAGTTCTTC
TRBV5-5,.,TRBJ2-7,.,CASSLDQGYHEQYF,TGTGCCAGCAGCTTGGACCAGGGGTACCACGAGCAGTACTTC
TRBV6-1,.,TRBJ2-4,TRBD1,CASSGRGQELIQYF,TGTGCCAGCAGTGGAAGAGGACAGGAACTAATTCAGTACTTC
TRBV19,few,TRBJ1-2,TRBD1,CASTRGSSNYGYTF,TGTGCCAGTACCAGGGGGAGCTCTAACTATGGCTACACCTTC
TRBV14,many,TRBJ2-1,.,CASGNNEQFF,TGTGCCAGCGGGAACAATGAGCAGTTCTTC
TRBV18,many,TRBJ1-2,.,CASSRRSYGYTF,TGTGCCAGCTCCCGCCGATCCTATGGCTACACCTTC
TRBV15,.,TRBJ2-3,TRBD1,CATSGGQGSTDTQYF,TGTGCCACCAGCGGGGGACAGGGGTCGACAGATACGCAGTATTTT
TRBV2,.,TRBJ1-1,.,CASSEYRNTEAFF,TGTGCCAGCAGTGAATATAGGAACACTGAAGCTTTCTTT
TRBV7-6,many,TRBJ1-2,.,CASSSPGKGYTF,TGTGCCAGCAGCTCCCCCGGGAAAGGCTACACCTTC
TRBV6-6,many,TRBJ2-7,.,CASSRDPLEQYF,TGTGCCAGCAGTCGAGATCCCCTCGAGCAGTACTTC